This TCR beta chain was documented in a study of PD-1 blockade in classical Hodgkin lymphoma. The study's findings and limits: After ASCT, patients who started nivolumab under 1 year later were excluded. Repertoire difference causes, possibly disease activity or prior therapy, remain undefined. The CD4+ diversity rise by C4D1 was clearest in complete responders.

This clone was recorded only once. Its antigen is not identified. CDR3 length: 14 amino acids. Trimming shortened V by 6 bases and J by 4 bases, and 15 bases separated the two germline ends. CDR1 is MNHNY and CDR2 is SVGAGI in the germline V gene (reference sequence). Every patient had relapsed following autologous stem cell transplantation, and cohorts differed in brentuximab vedotin exposure. TCRdb's table, derived via immunoSEQ multiplex PCR, lists solely in-frame clones and lacks some. Counted here are some 46,000 clones, 60% to 85% occurring once; the ten biggest clones make up roughly 22%. The receptor was isolated from a human donor with classical Hodgkin lymphoma. Sequenced here: peripheral blood mononuclear cells (PBMCs), sampled before the second cycle of nivolumab. The rearrangement uses TRBV6-6 and TRBJ1-1; tentative D call: TRBD1 (6 bases). The CDR3 bases are TGTGCCAGCAGATTTTGGGGGGCGACCACTGAAGCTTTCTTT. Translating it yields CASRFWGATTEAFF.